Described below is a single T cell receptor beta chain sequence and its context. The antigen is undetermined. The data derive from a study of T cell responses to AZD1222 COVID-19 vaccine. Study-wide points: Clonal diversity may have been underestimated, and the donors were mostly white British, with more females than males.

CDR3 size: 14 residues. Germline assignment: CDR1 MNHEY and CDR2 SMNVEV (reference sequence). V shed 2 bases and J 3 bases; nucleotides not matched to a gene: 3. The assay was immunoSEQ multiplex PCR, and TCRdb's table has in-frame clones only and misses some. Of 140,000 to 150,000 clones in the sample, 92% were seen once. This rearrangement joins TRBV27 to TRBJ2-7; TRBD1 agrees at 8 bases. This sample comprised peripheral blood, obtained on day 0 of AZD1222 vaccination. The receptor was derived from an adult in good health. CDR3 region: CASSLQGANYEQYF. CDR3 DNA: TGTGCCAGCAGTTTACAGGGGGCTAACTACGAGCAGTACTTC.